This is a list of T cell receptor beta chains from one sample in a study of shared clonotypes between healthy human individuals. Measured with immunoSEQ multiplex PCR; TCRdb has only the in-frame clones, and not every one. The data hold a few million clones, with around 90% observed a single time. The specimen was naive CD4+ T cells sorted from blood. Source of these receptors: a young man in good health. The CDR3 runs from the conserved cysteine through the conserved F or W.

v_call cdr3_aa
TRBV6-5 CASSFTRDGYGYTF
TRBV6-5 CASSRDTGELFF
TRBV12-5 CASGIEETQYF
TRBV19 CASSSTGANTGELFF
TRBV5-1 CASSLSSYNSPLHF
TRBV25-1 CASSASGKGQETQYF
TRBV5-4 CASSLEASSGDEQFF
TRBV5-5 CASSPPVAKNIQYF
TRBV5-1 CASSSLGGDGTEAFF
TRBV6-6 CASTQGQFYEQYF
TRBV9 CASSPDPHRGGITGELFF
TRBV30 CAWNGGGDEQYF
TRBV29-1 CSVATGLQSSYNEQFF
TRBV2 CASGGPSGADTQYF
TRBV7-8 CASSLVGTGGTEAFF
TRBV19 CASSSITRGALNTEAFF
TRBV5-4 CASSLRQGGGYTF
TRBV5-6 CASSYISYEQYF
TRBV29-1 CSVEGRGTAGNTEAFF
TRBV2 CASSVSGTNNEQFF
TRBV9 CAIYPGLTQYF
TRBV6-6 CASSQDRGRTEAFF
TRBV19 CASTTPPGELFF
TRBV2 CASSGQTDTQYF
TRBV18 CASSPGFGNQPQHF
TRBV9 CASSPQPSGNYNEQFF